Described below is a single T cell receptor (beta chain) sequence and its context. The data stem from a study of blood T cell repertoires in COVID-19. Study-level information: From T cells, B-cell-depleted T cells, or PBMCs came the material, which was cDNA or gDNA.

Profiling relied on immunoSEQ multiplex PCR, and the TCRdb table lists in-frame clones only, not all of them. The table records 200,000 to 250,000 clones, around 88% of them present only once. The clonotype originates from a young woman who had recovered from COVID-19. The sample consisted of peripheral blood.

In DNA form, the CDR3 reads TGTGCCAGCCGACAGACTAGTCCCCAAGAGACCCAGTACTTC. This translates into CASRQTSPQETQYF. The genes are TRBV2 and TRBJ2-5; tentatively, D is TRBD2 (6 bases). Germline assignment: CDR1 SNHLY and CDR2 FYNNEI. The CDR3 has 14 amino acids. Trimming removed 8 bases from V and 1 base from J, with 14 bases in between. The full variable domain, with the rest looked up from reference TRBV2 and TRBJ2-5, is EPEVTQTPSHQVTQMGQEVILRCVPISNHLYFYWYRQILGQKVEFLVSFYNNEISEKSEIFDDQFSVERPDGSNFTLKIRSTKLEDSAMYFCASRQTSPQETQYFGPGTRLLVL.